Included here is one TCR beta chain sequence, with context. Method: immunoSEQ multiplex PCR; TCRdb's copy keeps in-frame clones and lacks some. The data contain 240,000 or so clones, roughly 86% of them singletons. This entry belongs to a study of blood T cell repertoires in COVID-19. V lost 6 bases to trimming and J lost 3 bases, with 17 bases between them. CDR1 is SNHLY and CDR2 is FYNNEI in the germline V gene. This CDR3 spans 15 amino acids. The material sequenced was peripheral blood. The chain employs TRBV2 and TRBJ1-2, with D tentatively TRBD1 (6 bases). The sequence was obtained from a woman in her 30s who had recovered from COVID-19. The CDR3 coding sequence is TGTGCCAGCAGCGGCGGTCTTTCAGGGGACTATGGCTACACCTTC. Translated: CASSGGLSGDYGYTF. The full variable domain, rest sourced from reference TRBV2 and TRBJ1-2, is EPEVTQTPSHQVTQMGQEVILRCVPISNHLYFYWYRQILGQKVEFLVSFYNNEISEKSEIFDDQFSVERPDGSNFTLKIRSTKLEDSAMYFCASSGGLSGDYGYTFGSGTRLTVV.